This is a list of T cell receptor beta chains from one sample in a study of CD8 T cells in ankylosing spondylitis. From the 5' RACE reads, TCRdb called clonotypes with MiXCR, one entry per CDR3 protein. The top ten hold over 6.5% of the sample, which has about 240,000 distinct CDR3 sequences, over 8.5% seen once. Sequencing was performed on blood, either unsorted or a sorted T cell fraction (not recorded which). The receptors were gathered from a male donor with ankylosing spondylitis or in good health (not recorded which). Each CDR3 is given with its conserved first and last residue. Fields, in order: V gene, CDR3 protein.

>TRBV6-5
CASSFSGSSTDTQYF
>TRBV15
CATSRDIQGSYEQYF
>TRBV7-2
CASSSEGWDEKLFF
>TRBV5-6
CASSFTGDFYNEQFF
>TRBV20-1
CSAKTDMNTEAFF
>TRBV20-1
CSARRPGTGQETQYF
>TRBV29-1
CSALPGTGGETQYF
>TRBV19
CASSVGGGEKLFF
>TRBV7-9
CASSFDTYEQYF
>TRBV6-2/TRBV6-3
CASSYSQPGTERAEAFF
>TRBV5-1
CASSDSIRYEQYF
>TRBV5-1
CASSPGVEAYNEQFF
>TRBV20-1
CSASAGTSGSHEQYF
>TRBV6-4
CASSDTITDTQYF
>TRBV7-9
CASSGTDSNTEAFF
>TRBV7-9
CASSLAVLSETDTQYF